This T cell receptor (beta chain) was obtained from a study of siplizumab effects on memory and regulatory T cells. Study results and limitations: Sequences below about 10^-5 frequency were poorly captured, limiting mapping of alloreactive clones. The study did not confirm that proliferating Tregs from siplizumab cultures were suppressive.

A word on this clone: Its antigen is undetermined.

Germline V CDR1 and CDR2: MNHNS, SASEGT. V was pared by 8 bases and J by 10 bases, with 15 bases between. This CDR3 spans 12 amino acids. Assay used: immunoSEQ multiplex PCR; TCRdb lists only in-frame clones, some missing. The sample shows about 100,000 clones, 91% of them seen only once. The TCR sequence derives from a human donor in good health. Some clones in this sample may be carry-over from other donors' samples. The material sequenced was CD4+ T cells sorted from blood. The chain has TRBV6-1 and TRBJ2-1; tentatively, D is TRBD1 (6 bases). CDR3 sequence reads: CASDGGRREQFF. Here the CDR3 DNA reads TGTGCCAGCGATGGGGGCCGGAGAGAGCAGTTCTTC.